Following are 11 T cell receptor beta chains from one sample sequenced in a study of blood T cell repertoires in COVID-19. The data were produced by immunoSEQ multiplex PCR, yet TCRdb's version contains in-frame clones alone and is incomplete. This table holds roughly 87,000 clones, approximately 84% found once. Sequenced sample: peripheral blood. All receptors derive from a woman between 55 and 75 years old with acute or convalescent COVID-19.

The V and J genes are TRBV11-2 and TRBJ2-1, with 7 bases lining up with TRBD2. CDR1 is SGHAT and CDR2 is FQNNGV in the germline V gene. The CDR3 loop spans 15 amino acids. V trimming: 5 bases; J trimming: 2 bases; junction bases outside the gene matches: 6. CDR3 protein: CASSPGRGAYNEQFF. The CDR3 DNA follows: TGTGCCAGCAGCCCAGGCCGGGGGGCCTACAATGAGCAGTTCTTC.

CDR3: CASSLDHGGAYNSPLHF. The DNA for the CDR3 is TGTGCCAGCAGCTTAGATCATGGGGGCGCCTATAATTCACCCCTCCACTTT. V usage is TRBV11-2 and J usage is TRBJ1-6; D is possibly TRBD1 (6 bases). This CDR3 comprises 17 residues. The V gene lost 0 bases and the J gene lost 2 bases, with 11 bases spanning the gap. Germline V gene data show CDR1 as SGHAT and CDR2 as FQNNGV. Drawing the rest from reference TRBV11-2 and TRBJ1-6, the complete variable domain is EAGVAQSPRYKIIEKRQSVAFWCNPISGHATLYWYQQILGQGPKLLIQFQNNGVVDDSQLPKDRFSAERLKGVDSTLKIQPAKLEDSAVYLCASSLDHGGAYNSPLHFGNGTRLTVT.

The chain uses TRBV3-1 (or the pseudogene TRBV3-2) and TRBJ1-4; 8 nucleotides agree with TRBD1. The CDR3 extends over 15 amino acids. Germline lookup yields CDR1 LGHDT and CDR2 YNNKEL (reference sequence). V lost 1 base to trimming and J lost 3 bases; unmatched junction nucleotides: 1. CDR3 sequence (DNA): TGTGCCAGCAGCCAAGTGACAGGGGCTAATGAAAAACTGTTTTTT. Translation gives CASSQVTGANEKLFF.

This clone appeared once. This chain links TRBV19 with TRBJ2-3; 10 nucleotides line up with TRBD1. CDR3 length equals 15 residues. Germline values: CDR1 LNHDA, CDR2 SQIVND (reference sequence). The V segment lost 10 bases and the J segment 4 bases; nucleotides outside the gene matches: 11. The CDR3 DNA reads as TGTGCCACCCGCTCTTCGACAGGGGGCGCAGATACGCAGTATTTT. As protein: CATRSSTGGADTQYF.

The chain couples TRBV28 to TRBJ1-5; D possibly corresponds to TRBD1 (5 bases). V was clipped by 6 bases and J by 2 bases, with 14 bases between them. The CDR3 has 15 residues. Germline V lookup: CDR1 MDHEN, CDR2 SYDVKM. The CDR3 DNA follows: TGTGCCAGCAGAACAAGTGGGACTCGCAATCAGCCCCAGCATTTT. Translated: CASRTSGTRNQPQHF. Using reference TRBV28 and TRBJ1-5 for the parts outside the CDR3, the full variable domain is DVKVTQSSRYLVKRTGEKVFLECVQDMDHENMFWYRQDPGLGLRLIYFSYDVKMKEKGDIPEGYSVSREKKERFSLILESASTNQTSMYLCASRTSGTRNQPQHFGDGTRLSIL.

The J gene is TRBJ1-2, the V gene TRBV30; TRBD1 is a possible D gene (5 bases). In germline, CDR1 is GTSNPN, CDR2 SVGIG (reference sequence). The CDR3 loop spans 17 amino acids. The ends were cut back, 4 bases at V and 0 bases at J, with 21 bases in the middle. CDR3 nucleotides: TGTGCCTGGAACGCGGGACTCTTATTATCGGCTAACTATGGCTACACCTTC. It yields the protein CAWNAGLLLSANYGYTF.

The rearrangement links TRBV6-1 to TRBJ2-3; D might be TRBD2 (7 bases). Germline CDR1 and CDR2: MNHNS and SASEGT. CDR3 length: 15 residues. Between the trimmed V and J ends, which lost 0 bases and 6 bases, there was a span of 13 bases. The CDR3 sequence: CASSEAGAGRDTQYF. The DNA for the CDR3 is TGTGCCAGCAGTGAAGCGGGGGCCGGGAGGGATACGCAGTATTTT.

The CDR3, as DNA: TGTGCCAGCAGTTACTCGACAGGGTCGAACACCGGGGAGCTGTTTTTT. Protein sequence: CASSYSTGSNTGELFF. The chain has TRBV6-5 and TRBJ2-2; 7 bases match TRBD1. CDR1 MNHEY and CDR2 SVGAGI come from the germline V gene. This CDR3 region has 16 residues. Trimming removed 0 bases from V and 0 bases from J; junction bases left unmatched: 1.

This clone was found a few times. The chain has TRBV30 and TRBJ1-1; D is perhaps TRBD1 (5 bases). Looked up from germline, CDR1 is GTSNPN and CDR2 is SVGIG (reference sequence). Deletions cut 3 bases from V and 11 bases from J, with 19 bases between. The CDR3 length is 13 residues. This CDR3 reads CAWSPEAGFSAFF. CDR3 coding DNA: TGTGCCTGGAGCCCTGAGGCAGGGTTTTCGGCTTTCTTT.

V gene TRBV29-1 combines with J gene TRBJ2-3, with 13 bases that match TRBD2. After removal of 6 bases from V and 5 bases from J, the junction contained 14 bases not matched to a gene. The CDR3 contains 17 residues. The germline gives CDR1 SQVTM, CDR2 ANQGSEA. The CDR3 protein is CSVYPKLAGGPRDTQYF. The CDR3, as DNA: TGCAGCGTCTACCCGAAACTAGCGGGGGGGCCTAGAGATACGCAGTATTTT.

The chain has TRBV2 and TRBJ1-6, with 10 bases identical to TRBD1. CDR3 size: 14 residues. Germline V gene data show CDR1 as SNHLY and CDR2 as FYNNEI. The junction had 2 bases not matched to a gene; V was cut back by 4 bases and J by 8 bases. CDR3 in DNA: TGTGCCAGCAGTGGACAGGGGGCGTATTCACCCCTCCACTTT. Its protein is CASSGQGAYSPLHF.